This T cell receptor (beta chain) was captured by sequencing in a study of blood T cell repertoires in COVID-19. Across the study: There were acute and convalescent COVID-19 samples, and they came from the United States, Italy and Spain. T cells, B-cell-depleted T cells, or PBMCs provided the cDNA or gDNA that served as material.

This CDR3 contains 15 residues. Looked up from germline, CDR1 is LGHNA and CDR2 is YNFKEQ. V lost 0 bases and J 2 bases, leaving 11 bases between the germline ends. Original data processing: Cell counts per sample came from amplifying reference gene primers. Sequencing used immunoSEQ multiplex PCR; TCRdb keeps in-frame clones, though not all of them. V, J and clone size were drawn from that table, and D and trimming were deduced from the DNA. The sample lists some 200,000 clones, approximately 84% occurring once. The specimen was peripheral blood. The clonotype comes from a woman in her sixties with acute or convalescent COVID-19. The chain combines TRBV4-2 with TRBJ2-7, with D uncertain. The CDR3 sequence is CASSQEPSKPYEQYF. The CDR3 DNA follows: TGTGCCAGCAGCCAAGAGCCCAGTAAACCCTACGAGCAGTACTTC.